The 3 T cell receptor beta chains listed next were all sequenced from one sample in a study of sequential checkpoint blockade in melanoma. Treatment noted: randomized to nivolumab then ipilimumab (arm A) or the reverse (arm B). Sequencing was performed with immunoSEQ multiplex PCR; in TCRdb, only in-frame clones are kept and a portion is missing. Here the sample spans fewer than 20,000 clones, about 67% being singletons. Sequences were derived from CD8+ T cells sorted from blood (inferred from file names), sampled from a patient given nivolumab and ipilimumab in sequence. Source of these receptors: a human donor with melanoma.

The rearrangement uses TRBV5-1 and TRBJ2-2, with TRBD2 matching over 13 bases. Germline assignment: CDR1 SGHRS and CDR2 YFSETQ. V shed 3 bases and J 6 bases; nucleotides not matched to a gene: 2. The CDR3 extends over 15 amino acids. CDR3 nucleotides: TGCGCCAGCAGCTCGACTAGCGGGGGGTCCGGGGAGCTGTTTTTT. Protein sequence: CASSSTSGGSGELFF. The full variable domain, in which reference TRBV5-1 and TRBJ2-2 provide the parts outside the CDR3, is KAGVTQTPRYLIKTRGQQVTLSCSPISGHRSVSWYQQTPGQGLQFLFEYFSETQRNKGNFPGRFSGRQFSNSRSEMNVSTLELGDSALYLCASSSTSGGSGELFFGEGSRLTVL.

The V and J genes are TRBV11-3 and TRBJ1-1; TRBD1 might be the D (5 bases). The germline V and J ends were trimmed by 0 bases and 4 bases, with 12 bases remaining between them. The CDR3 contains 15 residues. Germline-derived CDR1 and CDR2 are SGHNT and YENEEA. In nucleotides, the CDR3 is TGTGCCAGCAGCTTAGACGGAGGGACGGGCACTGAAGCTTTCTTT. It translates to CASSLDGGTGTEAFF.

This sequence joins TRBV6-5 and TRBJ2-7; tentative D call: TRBD2 (5 bases). The V gene lost 5 bases and the J gene lost 1 base, with 9 bases spanning the gap. The CDR3 is 13 residues long. CDR1 MNHEY and CDR2 SVGAGI come from the germline V gene. The CDR3 is CASSVGISYEQYF. CDR3 nucleotides: TGTGCCAGCAGTGTCGGGATTTCCTACGAGCAGTACTTC.